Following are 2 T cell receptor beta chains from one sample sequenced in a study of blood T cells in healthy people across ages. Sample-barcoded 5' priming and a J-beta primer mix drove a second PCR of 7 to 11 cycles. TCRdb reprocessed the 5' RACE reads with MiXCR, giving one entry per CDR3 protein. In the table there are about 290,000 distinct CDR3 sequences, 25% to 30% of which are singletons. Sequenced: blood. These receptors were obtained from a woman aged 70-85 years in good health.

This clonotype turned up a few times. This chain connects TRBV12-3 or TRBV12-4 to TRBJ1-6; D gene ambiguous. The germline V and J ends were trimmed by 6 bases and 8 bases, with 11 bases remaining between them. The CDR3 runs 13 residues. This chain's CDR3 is CASRIEEDSPLHF. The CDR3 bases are TGTGCCAGCAGAATCGAGGAGGATTCACCCCTCCACTTT.

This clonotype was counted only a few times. Here the CDR3 reads CASSRRGTNEKLFF. CDR3 in DNA: TGTGCCAGCAGCCGACGGGGAACTAATGAAAAACTGTTTTTT. This chain joins TRBV5-5 and TRBJ1-4; D remains ambiguous. The CDR3 runs to 14 residues. The V end lost 4 bases, the J end lost 1 base, and 8 bases lay between the germline ends. In germline, CDR1 is SGHKS, CDR2 YYEKEE (reference sequence).